This T cell receptor beta chain is drawn from a study of blood T cell repertoires in COVID-19. V gave up 4 bases and J gave up 1 base, with 8 bases separating them. The CDR3 length is 13 residues. Germline loops: CDR1 SGHTA, CDR2 FQGNSA. Authors' analysis steps: Estimated nucleated cell counts came from reference gene primer amplification. Only in-frame clones appear in the TCRdb table, and some are missing; sequencing was by immunoSEQ multiplex PCR. V and J calls and clone size are copied from that table; D and trimming were computed from the DNA. The sample yields 250,000 or so clones, roughly 90% seen once.

Sequences were obtained from peripheral blood. The source is a woman between 55 and 75 years old with COVID-19, enrolled during active disease. The rearrangement uses TRBV7-2 and TRBJ2-7; the D gene is possibly TRBD1 (6 bases). CDR3 sequence: CASSWDNSYEQYF. CDR3 bases: TGTGCCAGCAGCTGGGACAATTCCTACGAGCAGTACTTC.